This TCR beta chain stems from a study of blood T cells in healthy people across ages. Combining a sample-barcoded 5' primer with a J-beta primer mix, a second PCR ran for roughly 7 to 11 cycles. TCRdb redid the calling of the 5' RACE reads with MiXCR, one entry per CDR3 protein. This table has about 730,000 distinct CDR3 sequences, more than 40% appearing once. The CDR3 is 14 amino acids. From germline, CDR1 is LNHNV and CDR2 YYDKDF (reference sequence). The V call is TRBV15, the J call TRBJ2-5; no definite D call. The DNA end is more similar to TRBJ2-7, so the J call may be wrong. Material: blood. This receptor was identified in a woman aged 60-75 years in good health. The CDR3: CATSRDMGSPEQYF. In DNA, the CDR3 is TGTGCCACCAGCAGAGATATGGGTTCCCCCGAGCAGTACTTC.